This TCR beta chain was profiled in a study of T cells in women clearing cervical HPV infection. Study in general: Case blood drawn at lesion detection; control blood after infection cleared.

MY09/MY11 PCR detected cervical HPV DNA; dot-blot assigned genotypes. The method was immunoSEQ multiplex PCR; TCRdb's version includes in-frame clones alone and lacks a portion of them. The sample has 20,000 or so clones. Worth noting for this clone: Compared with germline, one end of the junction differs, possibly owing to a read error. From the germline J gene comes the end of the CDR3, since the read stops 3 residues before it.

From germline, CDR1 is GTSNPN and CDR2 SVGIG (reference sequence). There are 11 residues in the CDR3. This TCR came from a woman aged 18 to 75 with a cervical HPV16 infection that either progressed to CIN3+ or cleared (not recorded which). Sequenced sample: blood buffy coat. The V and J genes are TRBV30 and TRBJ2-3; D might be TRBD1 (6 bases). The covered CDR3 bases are TGTGCCTGGAGCAGGACAGAGACG. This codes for CAWSRTET. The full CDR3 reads CAWSRTETQYF.